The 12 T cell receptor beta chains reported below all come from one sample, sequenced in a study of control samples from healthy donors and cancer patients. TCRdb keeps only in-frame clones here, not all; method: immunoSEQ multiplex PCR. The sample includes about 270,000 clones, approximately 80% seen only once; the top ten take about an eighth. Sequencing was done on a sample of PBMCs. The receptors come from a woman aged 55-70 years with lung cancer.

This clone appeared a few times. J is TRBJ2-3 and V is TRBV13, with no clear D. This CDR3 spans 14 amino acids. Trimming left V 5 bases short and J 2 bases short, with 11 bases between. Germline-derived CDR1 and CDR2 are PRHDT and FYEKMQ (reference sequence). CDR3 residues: CASSPGRPTDTQYF. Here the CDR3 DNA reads TGTGCCAGCAGCCCTGGACGGCCCACAGATACGCAGTATTTT.

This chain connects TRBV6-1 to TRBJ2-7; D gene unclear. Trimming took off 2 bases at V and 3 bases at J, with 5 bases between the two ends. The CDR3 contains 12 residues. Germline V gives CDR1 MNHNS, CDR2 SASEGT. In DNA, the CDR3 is TGTGCCAGCAGTGAACACTTCTACGAGCAGTACTTC. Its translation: CASSEHFYEQYF.

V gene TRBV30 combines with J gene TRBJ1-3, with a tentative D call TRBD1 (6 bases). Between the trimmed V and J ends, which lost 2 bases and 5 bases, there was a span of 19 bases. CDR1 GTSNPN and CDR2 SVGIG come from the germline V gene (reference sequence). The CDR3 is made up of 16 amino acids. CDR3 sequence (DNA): TGTGCCTGGAGTAAGGAGGGGGGCGCAGGGAGAAACACCATATATTTT. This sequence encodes CAWSKEGGAGRNTIYF.

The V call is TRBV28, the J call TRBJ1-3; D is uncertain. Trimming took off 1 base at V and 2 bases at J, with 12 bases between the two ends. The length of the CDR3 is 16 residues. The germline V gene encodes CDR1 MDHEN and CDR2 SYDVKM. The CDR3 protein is CASSLSREATGNTIYF. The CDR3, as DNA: TGTGCCAGCAGTTTATCACGGGAGGCTACTGGAAACACCATATATTTT.

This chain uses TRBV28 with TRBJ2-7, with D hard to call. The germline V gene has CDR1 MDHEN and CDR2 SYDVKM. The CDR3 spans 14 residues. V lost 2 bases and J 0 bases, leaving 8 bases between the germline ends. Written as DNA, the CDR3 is TGTGCCAGCAGTTTAATGGGCAACTCCTACGAGCAGTACTTC. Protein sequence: CASSLMGNSYEQYF.

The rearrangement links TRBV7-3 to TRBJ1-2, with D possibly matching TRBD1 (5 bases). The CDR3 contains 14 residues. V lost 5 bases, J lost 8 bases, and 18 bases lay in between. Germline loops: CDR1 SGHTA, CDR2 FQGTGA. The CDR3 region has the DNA TGTGCCAGCAGCCTAGGGCAGGGTAATGGCGGCTACACCTTC. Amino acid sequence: CASSLGQGNGGYTF.

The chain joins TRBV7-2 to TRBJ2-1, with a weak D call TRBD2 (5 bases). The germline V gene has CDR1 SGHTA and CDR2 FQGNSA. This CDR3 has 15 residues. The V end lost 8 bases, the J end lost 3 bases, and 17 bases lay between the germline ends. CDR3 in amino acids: CASGLSGGFYNEQFF. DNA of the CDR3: TGTGCCAGCGGTCTGAGCGGAGGTTTCTACAATGAGCAGTTCTTC.

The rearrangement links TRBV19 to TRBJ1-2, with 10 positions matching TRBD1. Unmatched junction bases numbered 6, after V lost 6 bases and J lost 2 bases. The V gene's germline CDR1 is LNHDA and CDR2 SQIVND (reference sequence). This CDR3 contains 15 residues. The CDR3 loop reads CASSRRDRGNYGYTF. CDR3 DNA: TGTGCCAGTAGCCGGAGGGACAGGGGAAACTATGGCTACACCTTC.

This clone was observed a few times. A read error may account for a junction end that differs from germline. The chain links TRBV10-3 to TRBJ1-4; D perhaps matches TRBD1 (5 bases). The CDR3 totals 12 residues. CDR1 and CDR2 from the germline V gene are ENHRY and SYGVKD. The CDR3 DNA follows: TGTGCCATCAGTGAGGGGGGTGGGACCCAGCTTTTT. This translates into CAISEGGGTQLF.

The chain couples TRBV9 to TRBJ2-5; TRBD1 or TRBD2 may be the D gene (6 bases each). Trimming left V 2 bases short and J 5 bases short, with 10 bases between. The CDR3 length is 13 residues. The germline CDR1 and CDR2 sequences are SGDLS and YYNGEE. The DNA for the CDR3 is TGTGCCAGCAGCGTCGGGGGCATTGAGACCCAGTACTTC. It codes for CASSVGGIETQYF.

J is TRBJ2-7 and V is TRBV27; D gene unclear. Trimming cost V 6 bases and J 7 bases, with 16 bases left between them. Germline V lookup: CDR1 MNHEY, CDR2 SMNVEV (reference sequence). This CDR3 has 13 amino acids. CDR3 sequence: CASRSTVLAEQYF. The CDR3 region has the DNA TGTGCCAGCAGGAGTACAGTGCTGGCGGAGCAGTACTTC.

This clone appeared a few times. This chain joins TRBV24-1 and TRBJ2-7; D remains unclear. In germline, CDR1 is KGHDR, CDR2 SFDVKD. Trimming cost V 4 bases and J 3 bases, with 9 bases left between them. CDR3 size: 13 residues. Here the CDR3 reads CATSEPNRYEQYF. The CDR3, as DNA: TGTGCCACCAGTGAACCCAATCGCTACGAGCAGTACTTC.